This entry features one T cell receptor (beta chain) sequence. As yet, its antigen is unknown. Sequenced by immunoSEQ multiplex PCR; TCRdb stores in-frame clones only, minus some. The sample contains about 5,700 clones, about 73% of which appear only once. This specimen belongs to a study of CD4+ T cells in melanoma. Study-wide points: Reportedly, melanoma neoantigen-specific CD4+ T cells showed varied differentiation states. CD8+ T cell, macrophage and B cell function reportedly correlated with neoantigen-specific CD4+ T cells.

Source material: cells from a culture (not recorded whether cultured in vitro). The origin of this receptor is a human donor with melanoma.

CDR3 DNA: TGTGCCAGCAGCTTGGCCCCCGGGTCCTCCTACGAGCAGTACTTC. Translated: CASSLAPGSSYEQYF. The chain recombines TRBV5-4 with TRBJ2-7; the D is unclear. The ends were cut back, 0 bases at V and 0 bases at J, with 10 bases in the middle. Per the germline V gene, CDR1 is SGHNT and CDR2 is YYREEE (reference sequence). The CDR3 totals 15 residues.